The present T cell receptor beta chain was sequenced within a study of cytomegalovirus exposure and HLA in healthy donors. With 60 Vbeta and 13 Jbeta primers, the PCR was carried out. The data were produced by immunoSEQ multiplex PCR, yet TCRdb's version contains in-frame clones alone and is incomplete. The repertoire includes 100,000 to 150,000 clones, about 78% of them detected once, and around 4% sits in the top ten. Germline assignment: CDR1 SGHDT and CDR2 YYEEEE. V was clipped by 2 bases and J by 1 base, with 10 bases between them. CDR3 size: 16 residues. The chain joins TRBV5-6 to TRBJ1-6, with D perhaps matching TRBD1 (5 bases). The source of this sequence is a man aged 25 to 40 in good health and CMV-seronegative. The sample consisted of PBMCs. The CDR3 sequence: CASSFGGGSYNSPLHF. The CDR3 nucleotides read TGTGCCAGCAGCTTTGGGGGAGGATCCTATAATTCACCCCTCCACTTT.